This T cell receptor (beta chain) originates from a study of beta chain features in type 1 diabetes. Heparinised blood was drawn once per donor, averaging roughly 110 mL. Whole-study findings and limits: Sequencing of cDNA might inflate the share of cells that strongly express TCR. Across all four CD4+ subsets, people with type 1 diabetes showed modestly shorter TCRB CDR3s.

V lost 3 bases and J lost 4; bases outside the gene matches: 3. The CDR3 length is 14 residues. Germline V gives CDR1 MNHEY, CDR2 SVGAGI. The entirety of the isolated RNA underwent reverse transcription, so expressed TCRB transcripts were sequenced. Clones were sequenced by immunoSEQ multiplex PCR, and TCRdb holds only the in-frame ones, with some missing. The table includes 600,000 to 700,000 clones, under 15% detected once. Only a few counts were recorded for this clone. Its antigen remains unknown. This chain links TRBV6-5 with TRBJ1-5; 7 nucleotides match TRBD1. This TCR was recovered from a man under 40 with type 1 diabetes. The sample taken for sequencing was naive CD4+ T cells from blood. CDR3 bases: TGTGCCAGCAGTTATGACAGGGATAATCAGCCCCAGCATTTT. It translates to CASSYDRDNQPQHF.